This T cell receptor (beta chain) is from a study of blood T cell repertoires in COVID-19. The wider study: Acute-phase and convalescent COVID-19 samples originated in the United States, Italy and Spain. PBMCs, B-cell-depleted T cells, or T cells provided the cDNA or gDNA that made up the material.

As originally analysed: Amplification with reference gene primers provided the estimates of nucleated cell counts. TCRdb keeps only in-frame clones here, not all; method: immunoSEQ multiplex PCR. V and J calls and clone size are given by that table; D and trimming were obtained from the DNA. Of a few hundred thousand clones listed, approximately 80% are singletons. The CDR3 totals 11 residues. Trimming cost V 6 bases and J 5 bases, with 10 bases left between them. The V gene's germline CDR1 is SQVTM and CDR2 ANQGSEA. This TCR came from an elderly woman with acute or convalescent COVID-19. The sample was peripheral blood. The gene calls are TRBV29-1 and TRBJ1-2; no definite D call. The CDR3 sequence: CSVETGYGYTF. The DNA for the CDR3 is TGCAGCGTAGAGACGGGATATGGCTACACCTTC.